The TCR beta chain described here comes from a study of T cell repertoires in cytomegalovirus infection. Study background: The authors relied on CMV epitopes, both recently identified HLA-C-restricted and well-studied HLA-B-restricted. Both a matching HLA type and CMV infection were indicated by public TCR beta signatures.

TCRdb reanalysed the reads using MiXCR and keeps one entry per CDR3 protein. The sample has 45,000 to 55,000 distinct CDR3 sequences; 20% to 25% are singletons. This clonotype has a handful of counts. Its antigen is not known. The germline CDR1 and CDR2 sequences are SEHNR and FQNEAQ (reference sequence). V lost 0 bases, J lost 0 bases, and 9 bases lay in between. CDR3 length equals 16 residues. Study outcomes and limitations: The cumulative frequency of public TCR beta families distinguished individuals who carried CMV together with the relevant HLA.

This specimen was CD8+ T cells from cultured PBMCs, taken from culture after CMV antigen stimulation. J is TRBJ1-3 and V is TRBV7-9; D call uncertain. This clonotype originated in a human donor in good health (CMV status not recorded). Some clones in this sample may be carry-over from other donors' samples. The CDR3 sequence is CASSLAGGSSGNTIYF. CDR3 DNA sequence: TGTGCCAGCAGCTTAGCAGGCGGGAGCTCTGGAAACACCATATATTTT.